The rows below give T cell receptor beta chains drawn from one sample of a study of cytomegalovirus exposure and HLA in healthy donors. Only in-frame clones appear in the TCRdb table, and some are missing; sequencing was by immunoSEQ multiplex PCR. Counted here are some 110,000 clones, approximately 91% occurring once; the ten biggest clones make up about 4.3%. Sequenced sample: PBMCs. These receptors were obtained from a man younger than 30 in good health and CMV-seropositive. CDR3s include the opening cysteine and the closing phenylalanine or tryptophan. The D gene is left open where the match is weak. Not every row has a clone size; where given, it reads once, few, many or a size class.

>TRBV19|NA|TRBJ2-1|TRBD1
CASSLDRYNEQFF
TGTGCCAGTAGTTTGGACAGGTACAATGAGCAGTTCTTC
>TRBV18|NA|TRBJ1-1|TRBD1
CASSPKDRVPEAFF
TGTGCCAGCTCACCGAAGGACAGGGTCCCTGAAGCTTTCTTT
>TRBV25-1|NA|TRBJ1-1|NA
CASSVPGVNTEAFF
TGTGCCAGCAGTGTCCCAGGGGTGAACACTGAAGCTTTCTTT
>TRBV6-6|NA|TRBJ2-7|TRBD2
CASNGRGRGDFYEQYF
TGTGCCAGCAACGGGCGCGGGAGGGGGGATTTCTACGAGCAGTACTTC
>TRBV27|NA|TRBJ1-1|TRBD1
CASSFGTGRRNTEAFF
TGTGCCAGCAGTTTTGGGACAGGGAGGAGAAACACTGAAGCTTTCTTT
>TRBV7-2|once|TRBJ1-4|NA
CASSPYGSNEKLFF
TGTGCCAGCAGTCCCTACGGTTCTAATGAAAAACTGTTTTTT
>TRBV6-5|NA|TRBJ1-6|NA
CASIGLTRGNSPLHF
TGTGCCAGCATTGGCTTGACGCGGGGGAATTCACCCCTCCACTTT
>TRBV4-2|NA|TRBJ1-1|NA
CASSHGGELNTEAFF
TGTGCCAGCAGCCATGGGGGGGAATTGAACACTGAAGCTTTCTTT
>TRBV29-1|NA|TRBJ2-2|NA
CSVEGGTGELFF
TGCAGCGTTGAAGGAGGAACCGGGGAGCTGTTTTTT
>TRBV2|NA|TRBJ2-7|TRBD1
CASKTLRTGTYEQYF
TGTGCCAGCAAAACCCTCCGGACAGGTACCTACGAGCAGTACTTC
>TRBV10-2|NA|TRBJ2-7|NA
CASIEAGKYEQYF
TGCGCCAGCATAGAGGCGGGGAAGTACGAGCAGTACTTC
>TRBV7-2|NA|TRBJ2-3|TRBD2
CASSFLGTRGADTQYF
TGTGCCAGCAGCTTCCTTGGGACTAGGGGCGCAGATACGCAGTATTTT